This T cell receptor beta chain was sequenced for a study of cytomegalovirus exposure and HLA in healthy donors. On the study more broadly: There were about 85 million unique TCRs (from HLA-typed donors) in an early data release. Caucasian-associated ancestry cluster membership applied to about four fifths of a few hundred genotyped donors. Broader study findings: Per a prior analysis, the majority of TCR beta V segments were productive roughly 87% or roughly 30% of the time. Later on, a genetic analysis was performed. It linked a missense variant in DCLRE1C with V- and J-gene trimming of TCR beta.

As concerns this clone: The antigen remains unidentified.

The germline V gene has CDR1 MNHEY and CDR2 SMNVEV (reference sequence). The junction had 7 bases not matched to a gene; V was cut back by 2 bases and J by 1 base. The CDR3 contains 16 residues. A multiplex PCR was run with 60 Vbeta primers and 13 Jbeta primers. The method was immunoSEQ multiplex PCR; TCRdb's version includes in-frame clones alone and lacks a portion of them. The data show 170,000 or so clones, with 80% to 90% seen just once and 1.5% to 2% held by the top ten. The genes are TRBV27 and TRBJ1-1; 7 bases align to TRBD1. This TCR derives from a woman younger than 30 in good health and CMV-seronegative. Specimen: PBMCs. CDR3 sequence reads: CASSLVAGGGNTEAFF. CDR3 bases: TGTGCCAGCAGTTTAGTGGCAGGGGGAGGGAACACTGAAGCTTTCTTT.